This T cell receptor beta chain was recorded in a study of shared clonotypes between healthy human individuals. Study-level information: Aged between 18 and 49, the donors were two women and a few men.

With regard to this clone: Its antigen is unidentified.

This CDR3 has 14 residues. Germline V gene lookup returns CDR1 SEHNR and CDR2 FQNEAQ (reference sequence). The V and J ends lost 4 bases and 5 bases respectively, with 12 bases between them. The donors, all of them Caucasian adults, lived in Nashville, Tennessee. TCRdb's copy holds only in-frame clones and misses some; the assay was immunoSEQ multiplex PCR. The profile shows about 1 million clones, about 75% of them singletons. Whole-study findings and limits: Some clonotypes were shared by all four sorted-subset donors, while others were not shared. The non-shared ones had lower generation probabilities than the shared ones.

The receptor's source is a man aged 18 to 30 in good health. Source material: memory CD4+ T cells sorted from blood. Subset here: CD45RA-negative fraction. The gene calls are TRBV7-9 and TRBJ2-1, with D hard to call. Here the CDR3 DNA reads TGTGCCAGCAGCTCACGGCTAACGGACAATGAGCAGTTCTTC. As protein: CASSSRLTDNEQFF.